A single sample gave rise to the 6 T cell receptor beta chains below, sequenced in a study of T-cell memory formation after mild COVID-19. MiXCR, run by TCRdb on the 5' RACE reads, gives a single entry per CDR3 protein. The sample consists of 250,000 to 400,000 distinct CDR3 sequences, about 13% of them appearing once. What was sequenced was PBMCs or a T cell subset sorted from them (not recorded which). All receptors derive from a man aged 18-30 years who had mild COVID-19 (a few samples of this study predate the infection). Cell type and time point are not known.

The chain uses TRBV9 and TRBJ1-6, with D unclear. Germline CDR1 reads SGDLS; CDR2 reads YYNGEE. The CDR3 is made up of 15 amino acids. The V and J ends lost 0 bases and 7 bases respectively, with 11 bases between them. The CDR3 loop reads CASSVGRGENSPLHF. The CDR3 DNA reads TGTGCCAGCAGCGTAGGTCGGGGTGAAAATTCACCCCTCCACTTT.

This clonotype was seen more than once but under ten times. The gene calls are TRBV7-2 and TRBJ2-7, with 10 positions matching TRBD2. The CDR3 runs to 15 residues. Germline V lookup: CDR1 SGHTA, CDR2 FQGNSA. V gave up 4 bases and J gave up 6 bases; unmatched junction bases: 9. In DNA form, the CDR3 reads TGTGCCAGCAGCTCTAGTGGGACTAGCGACTTCGAGCAGTACGTC. It specifies CASSSSGTSDFEQYV.

There are a few counts of this clonotype. This sequence joins TRBV12-5 and TRBJ2-2; 8 bases map to TRBD1. The CDR3 is 18 residues long. Per the germline V gene, CDR1 is LGHNT and CDR2 is FRNRAP. Trimming at V came to 1 base and at J to 1 base, leaving 8 bases not matched to a gene. The CDR3 DNA follows: TGTGCTAGTGGTTTGGATCGGACAGGGCAAATGAACACCGGGGAGCTGTTTTTT. It specifies CASGLDRTGQMNTGELFF.

The chain employs TRBV12-3 or TRBV12-4 and TRBJ2-6, with D possibly TRBD2 on 5 matching bases. The V and J ends lost 4 bases and 4 bases respectively, with 8 bases between them. There are 14 residues in the CDR3. For the CDR3, the DNA is TGTGCCAGCAGTTGGACTGCGGGGGCCAACGTCCTGACTTTC. Protein sequence: CASSWTAGANVLTF.

This clonotype showed up just a few times. The chain joins TRBV4-3 to TRBJ2-1, with 14 nucleotides matching TRBD2. Germline CDR1 and CDR2: LGHNA and YSLEER. The CDR3 runs to 16 residues. The ends lost 4 bases at V and 5 bases at J; junction bases unmatched: 4. This CDR3 is CASSPWTSGRNNEQFF. The CDR3 nucleotides are TGCGCCAGCAGCCCTTGGACTAGCGGGAGGAACAATGAGCAGTTCTTC.

This clonotype was seen only a few times. V and J are TRBV12-3 or TRBV12-4 and TRBJ1-5, with 10 bases identical to TRBD1. V gave up 5 bases and J gave up 7 bases; unmatched junction bases: 8. This CDR3 is built from 15 residues. CDR3 bases: TGTGCCAGCAGTCCGAGGACAGGGGGGTTGCAGCCCCAGCATTTT. Translation: CASSPRTGGLQPQHF.